This T cell receptor (beta chain) was captured in a study of T cell responses to AZD1222 COVID-19 vaccine (dated by TCRdb to the early 2020s). In terms of the full investigation: TCR sequencing was performed for 230 to 250 trial participants, of whom 207 were given two doses of AZD1222 and around 26 were given two doses of MenACWY control vaccine. Trial participants were enrolled by age into subgroups of 18-55, 56-69 and 70-plus years, and roughly 150, 30 and 60 TCR-sequenced participants, respectively, were included in these subgroups. Findings and caveats that apply to the study as a whole: Nearly half of unique spike-specific TCRs reportedly recognized epitopes outside regions mutated in the B.1.351 and B.1.1.7 variants. In the small 56-69-year group, the increase in depth fell short of significance, most likely because of low power. Because no day 14 peak-response samples were available, the repertoires could be characterized only after the peak T cell response. After two AZD1222 doses, both the breadth and the depth of spike-specific TCRs were significantly higher than at day 0 and than in MenACWY recipients. Participants were mostly white British, with more females than males. The authors suggested clonal diversity may have been underestimated. Conclusions about previously exposed vaccinees were limited because only six AZD1222 recipients were SARS-CoV-2 seropositive at baseline. The whole spike protein was spanned by vaccine-associated CD4 TCRs, and dominant responses were seen in regions 160-218 and 743-854.

From its cysteine to its phenylalanine, the CDR3 spans 15 amino acids. Here the CDR3 DNA is all that survives: 45 bases in frame from base 1. V loses 7 bases, J loses 3 bases, and the germline ends lie 16 bases apart. Reading the germline V gene gives CDR1 MNHEY and CDR2 SVGAGI. The CDR3 regions of human TCRbeta chains were analyzed by immunosequencing. As for how the authors treated the data: TCRs in the repertoires were compared against a reference library of SARS-CoV-2-specific TCRs that had been generated with the MIRA antigen-specificity platform. Breadth was defined as the fraction of unique TCRs that were SARS-CoV-2-associated. Depth was defined as the fraction of total T cells that were SARS-CoV-2-associated. Using the MIRA data, every spike-specific TCR was mapped to the spike region that the TCR reacted to and assigned to either a CD4 or a CD8 class. Log10-transformed breadth and depth values were compared by one-way ANOVA with Sidak's multiple comparisons tests. TCRdb mirrors the immuneACCESS table, restricted to in-frame sequences. Some clones are absent from its copies; in checked studies, under half trace to an unresolved V gene, and the reason for the others is unknown. The V and J calls and clone size are taken from that table; D and trimming were inferred from the DNA. This sample holds 40,000 to 55,000 clones; roughly 89% were observed only once. Roughly 1.1% of the sample is held by the ten biggest clonotypes.

The sample's time point label, in plain terms: about 28 days (+/-7) after the second vaccine dose. AZD1222 recipients given second doses at about 4 weeks or at about 12 weeks were pooled, since spike-specific TCR depth and breadth were not found to differ between the two schedules. Samples from vaccinated people were obtained from the UK trials COV001 and COV002, which included a single-blind randomized controlled phase 2/3 trial of AZD1222 (ChAdOx1 nCoV-19) in healthy adults. For TCRbeta chain sequencing, PBMC samples from trial participants were taken at day 0 and at day 28 after the second dose. Details on this clone: Its antigen is not yet known. Per-nucleotide qualities are absent, and no much larger clonotype sits a single base away.

Sequences were derived from peripheral blood, sampled 28 days after the second AZD1222 dose. The receptor was isolated from an adult who received the AZD1222 COVID-19 vaccine. This sequence uses TRBV6-5 and TRBJ1-5; the D gene is perhaps TRBD1, from 6 matching bases. The bases are TGTGCCAGCACCTCAAGGGGGGGGTACAATCAGCCCCAGCATTTT. This is translated as CASTSRGGYNQPQHF.